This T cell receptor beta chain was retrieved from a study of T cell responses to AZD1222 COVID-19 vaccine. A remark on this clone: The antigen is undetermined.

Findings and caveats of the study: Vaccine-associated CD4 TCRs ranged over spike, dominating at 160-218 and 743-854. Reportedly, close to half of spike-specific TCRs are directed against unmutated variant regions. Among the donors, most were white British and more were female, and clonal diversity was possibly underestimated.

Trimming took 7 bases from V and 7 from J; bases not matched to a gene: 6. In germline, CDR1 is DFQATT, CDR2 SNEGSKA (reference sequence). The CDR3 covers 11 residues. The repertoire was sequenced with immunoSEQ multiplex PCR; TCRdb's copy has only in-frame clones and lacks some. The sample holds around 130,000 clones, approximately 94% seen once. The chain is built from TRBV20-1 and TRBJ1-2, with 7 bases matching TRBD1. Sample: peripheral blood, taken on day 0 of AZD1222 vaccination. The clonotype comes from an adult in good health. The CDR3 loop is CSGDRVGGYTF. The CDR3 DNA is TGCAGTGGCGACAGGGTCGGTGGCTACACCTTC.